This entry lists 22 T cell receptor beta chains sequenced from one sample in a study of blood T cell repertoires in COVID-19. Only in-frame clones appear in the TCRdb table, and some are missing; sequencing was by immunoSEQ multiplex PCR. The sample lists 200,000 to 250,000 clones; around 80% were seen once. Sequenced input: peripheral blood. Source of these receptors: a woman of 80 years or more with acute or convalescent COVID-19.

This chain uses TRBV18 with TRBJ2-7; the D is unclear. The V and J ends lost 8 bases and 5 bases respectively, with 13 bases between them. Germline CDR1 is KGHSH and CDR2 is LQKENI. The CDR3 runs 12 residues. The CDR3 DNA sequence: TGTGCCAGCGCGGCTACGTTCGACGAGCAGTACTTC. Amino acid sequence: CASAATFDEQYF.

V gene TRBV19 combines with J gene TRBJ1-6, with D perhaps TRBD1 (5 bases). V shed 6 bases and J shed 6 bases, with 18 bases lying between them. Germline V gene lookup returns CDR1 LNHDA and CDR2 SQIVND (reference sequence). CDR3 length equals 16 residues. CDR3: CASSREGLEFNSPLHF. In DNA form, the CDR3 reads TGTGCCAGTAGCAGGGAAGGACTAGAGTTTAATTCACCCCTCCACTTT.

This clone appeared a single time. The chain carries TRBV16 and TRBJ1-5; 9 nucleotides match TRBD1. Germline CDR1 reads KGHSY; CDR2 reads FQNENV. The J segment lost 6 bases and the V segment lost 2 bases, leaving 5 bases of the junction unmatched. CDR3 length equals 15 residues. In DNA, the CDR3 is TGTGCCAGCAGCCAACGGACAGGGGACGGTCAGCCCCAGCATTTT. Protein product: CASSQRTGDGQPQHF.

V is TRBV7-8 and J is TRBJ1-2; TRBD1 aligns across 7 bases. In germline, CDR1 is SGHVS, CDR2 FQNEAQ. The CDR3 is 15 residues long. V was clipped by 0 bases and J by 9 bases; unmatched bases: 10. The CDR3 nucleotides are TGTGCCAGCAGCTTAGCGTCCAGGGGGACTCTTAGCTACACCTTC. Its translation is CASSLASRGTLSYTF. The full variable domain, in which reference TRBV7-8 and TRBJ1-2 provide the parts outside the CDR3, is GAGVSQSPRYKVAKRGQDVALRCDPISGHVSLFWYQQALGQGPEFLTYFQNEAQLDKSGLPSDRFFAERPEGSVSTLKIQRTQQEDSAVYLCASSLASRGTLSYTFGSGTRLTVV.

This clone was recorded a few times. The chain's CDR3 is CASSDIRETQYF. CDR3 nucleotide sequence: TGTGCCAGCAGTGATATCCGGGAGACCCAGTACTTC. The J gene is TRBJ2-5, the V gene TRBV2, with unresolved D. Trimming pared 3 bases from V and 5 bases from J, leaving 7 bases between. The CDR3 is 12 residues long. CDR1 is SNHLY, CDR2 FYNNEI, per germline.

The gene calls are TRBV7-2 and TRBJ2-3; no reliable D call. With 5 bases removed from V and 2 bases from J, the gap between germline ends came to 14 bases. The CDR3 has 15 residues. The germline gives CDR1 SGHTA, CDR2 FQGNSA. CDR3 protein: CASSVLAPLTDTQYF. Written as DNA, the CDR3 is TGTGCCAGCAGCGTTCTTGCCCCACTCACAGATACGCAGTATTTT.

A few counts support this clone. CDR3 sequence (DNA): TGTGCCAGCAGCTTGGGTGGACTCTTTAAGACCCAGTACTTC. Protein sequence: CASSLGGLFKTQYF. J is TRBJ2-5 and V is TRBV5-8; D perhaps matches TRBD2 (5 bases). CDR1 is SGHTS and CDR2 is YDEGEE in the germline V gene. The length of the CDR3 is 14 residues. V was shortened by 0 bases and J by 6 bases, with 12 bases between the two germline ends.

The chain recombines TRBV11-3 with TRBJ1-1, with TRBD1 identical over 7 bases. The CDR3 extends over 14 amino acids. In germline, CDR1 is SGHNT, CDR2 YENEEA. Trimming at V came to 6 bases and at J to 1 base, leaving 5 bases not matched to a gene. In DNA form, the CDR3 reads TGTGCCAGCAGGCTAGGACAGGAGAACACTGAAGCTTTCTTT. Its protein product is CASRLGQENTEAFF.

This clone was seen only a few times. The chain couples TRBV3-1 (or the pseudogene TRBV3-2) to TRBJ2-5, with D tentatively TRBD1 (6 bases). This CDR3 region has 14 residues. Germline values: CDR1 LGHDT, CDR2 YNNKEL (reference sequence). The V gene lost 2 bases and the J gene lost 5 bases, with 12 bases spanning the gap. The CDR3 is CASSQTGPGETQYF. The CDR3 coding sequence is TGTGCCAGCAGCCAAACAGGGCCCGGGGAGACCCAGTACTTC.

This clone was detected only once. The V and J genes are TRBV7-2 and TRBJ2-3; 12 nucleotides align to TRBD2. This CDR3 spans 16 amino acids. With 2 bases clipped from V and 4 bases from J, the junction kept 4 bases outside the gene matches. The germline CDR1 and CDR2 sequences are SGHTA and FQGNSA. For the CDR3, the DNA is TGTGCCAGCAGCTTAAGACTAGCGGGGGCGTCAGATACGCAGTATTTT. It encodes CASSLRLAGASDTQYF.

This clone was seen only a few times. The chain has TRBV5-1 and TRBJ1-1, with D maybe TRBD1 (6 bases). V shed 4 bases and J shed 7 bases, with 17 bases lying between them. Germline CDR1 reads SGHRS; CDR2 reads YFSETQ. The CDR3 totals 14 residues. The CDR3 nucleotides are TGCGCCAGCAGCCTCACCGCCGGGACAAATGAAGCTTTCTTT. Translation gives CASSLTAGTNEAFF.

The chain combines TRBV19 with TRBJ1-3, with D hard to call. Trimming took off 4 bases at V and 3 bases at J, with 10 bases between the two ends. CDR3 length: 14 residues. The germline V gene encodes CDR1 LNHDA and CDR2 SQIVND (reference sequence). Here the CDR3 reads CASSTGQVGNTIYF. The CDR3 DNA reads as TGTGCCAGTAGTACTGGGCAGGTTGGAAACACCATATATTTT.

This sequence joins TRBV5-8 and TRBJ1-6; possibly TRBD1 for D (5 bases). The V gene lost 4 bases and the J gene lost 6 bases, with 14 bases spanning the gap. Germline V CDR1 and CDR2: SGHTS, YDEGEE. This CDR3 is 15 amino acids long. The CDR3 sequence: CASSRLAGTNSPLHF. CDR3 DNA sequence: TGTGCCAGCAGCCGGCTAGCGGGGACTAATTCACCCCTCCACTTT.

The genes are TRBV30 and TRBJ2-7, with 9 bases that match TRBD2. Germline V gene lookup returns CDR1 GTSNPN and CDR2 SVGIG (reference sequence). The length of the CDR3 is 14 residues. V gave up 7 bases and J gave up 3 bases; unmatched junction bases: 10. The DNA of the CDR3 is TGTGCCTTCAAAAGCGGGGGGTTCGGCTACGAGCAGTACTTC. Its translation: CAFKSGGFGYEQYF.

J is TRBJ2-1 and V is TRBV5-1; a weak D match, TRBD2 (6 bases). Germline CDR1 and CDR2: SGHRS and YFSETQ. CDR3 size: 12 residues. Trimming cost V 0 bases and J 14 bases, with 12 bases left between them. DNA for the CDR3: TGCGCCAGCAGCTTGGGTGGGGAGGTGAAGTTCTTC. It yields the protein CASSLGGEVKFF. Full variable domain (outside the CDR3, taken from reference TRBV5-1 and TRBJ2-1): KAGVTQTPRYLIKTRGQQVTLSCSPISGHRSVSWYQQTPGQGLQFLFEYFSETQRNKGNFPGRFSGRQFSNSRSEMNVSTLELGDSALYLCASSLGGEVKFFGPGTRLTVL.

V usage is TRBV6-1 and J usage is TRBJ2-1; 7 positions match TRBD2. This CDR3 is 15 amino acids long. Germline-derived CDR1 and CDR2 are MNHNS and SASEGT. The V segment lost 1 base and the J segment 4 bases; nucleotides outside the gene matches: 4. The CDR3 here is CASSEGLAVYNEQFF. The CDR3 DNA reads TGTGCCAGCAGTGAAGGGCTAGCGGTGTACAATGAGCAGTTCTTC.

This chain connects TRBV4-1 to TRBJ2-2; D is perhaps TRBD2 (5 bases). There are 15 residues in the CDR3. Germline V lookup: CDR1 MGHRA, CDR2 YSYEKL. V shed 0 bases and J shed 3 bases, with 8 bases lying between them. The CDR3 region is CASSQERGYTGELFF. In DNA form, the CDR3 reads TGCGCCAGCAGCCAAGAACGGGGTTACACCGGGGAGCTGTTTTTT.

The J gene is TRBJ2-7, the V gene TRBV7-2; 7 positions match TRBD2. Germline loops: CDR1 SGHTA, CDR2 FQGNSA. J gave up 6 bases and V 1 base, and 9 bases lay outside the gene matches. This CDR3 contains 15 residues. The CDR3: CASSLVGGRAREQYF. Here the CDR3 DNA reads TGTGCCAGCAGCTTAGTGGGCGGGAGAGCCCGCGAGCAGTACTTC.

Written as DNA, the CDR3 is TGTGCCAGCAGTGACTCCCGACAGGGCAAGCCCCAGCATTTT. Protein: CASSDSRQGKPQHF. The chain joins TRBV6-4 to TRBJ1-5, with 7 positions matching TRBD1. CDR1 is MRHNA and CDR2 is SNTAGT in the germline V gene. The CDR3 is made up of 14 amino acids. The J segment lost 8 bases and the V segment lost 0 bases, leaving 4 bases of the junction unmatched.

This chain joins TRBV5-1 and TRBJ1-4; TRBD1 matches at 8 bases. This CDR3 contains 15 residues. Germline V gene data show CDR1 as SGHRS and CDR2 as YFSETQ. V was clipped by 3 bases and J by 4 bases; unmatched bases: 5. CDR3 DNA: TGCGCCAGCAGCTACCGACAGGGGATTAATGAAAAACTGTTTTTT. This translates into CASSYRQGINEKLFF.

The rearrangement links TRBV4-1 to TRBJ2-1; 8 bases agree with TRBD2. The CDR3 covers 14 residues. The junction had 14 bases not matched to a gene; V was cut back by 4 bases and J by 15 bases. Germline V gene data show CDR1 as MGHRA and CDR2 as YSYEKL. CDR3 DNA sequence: TGCGCCAGCAGCCGAGCCCTAGCACGGGAGGGATGGTTCTTC. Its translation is CASSRALAREGWFF.

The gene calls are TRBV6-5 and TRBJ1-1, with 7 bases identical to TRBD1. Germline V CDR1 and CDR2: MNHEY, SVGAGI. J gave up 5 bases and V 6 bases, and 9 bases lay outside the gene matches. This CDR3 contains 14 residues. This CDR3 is CASRDRARKTEAFF. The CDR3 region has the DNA TGTGCCAGCAGAGACAGGGCGCGTAAGACTGAAGCTTTCTTT.